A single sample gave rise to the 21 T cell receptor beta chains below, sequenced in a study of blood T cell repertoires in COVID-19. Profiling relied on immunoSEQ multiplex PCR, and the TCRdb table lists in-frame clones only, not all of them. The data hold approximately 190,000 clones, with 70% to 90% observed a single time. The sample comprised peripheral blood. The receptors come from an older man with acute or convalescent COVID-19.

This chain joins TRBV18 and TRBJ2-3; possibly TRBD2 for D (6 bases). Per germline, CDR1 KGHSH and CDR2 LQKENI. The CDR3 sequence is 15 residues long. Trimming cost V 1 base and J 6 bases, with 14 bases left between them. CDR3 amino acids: CASSPRASAVDTQYF. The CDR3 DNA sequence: TGTGCCAGCTCACCACGGGCTAGCGCGGTGGATACGCAGTATTTT.

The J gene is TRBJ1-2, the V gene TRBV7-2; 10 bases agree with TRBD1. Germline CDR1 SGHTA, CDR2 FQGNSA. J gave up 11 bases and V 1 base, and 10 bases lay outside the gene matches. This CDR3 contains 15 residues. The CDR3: CASSLVYGTGDSYTF. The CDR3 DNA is TGTGCCAGCAGCTTAGTTTACGGGACAGGGGATTCTTACACCTTC.

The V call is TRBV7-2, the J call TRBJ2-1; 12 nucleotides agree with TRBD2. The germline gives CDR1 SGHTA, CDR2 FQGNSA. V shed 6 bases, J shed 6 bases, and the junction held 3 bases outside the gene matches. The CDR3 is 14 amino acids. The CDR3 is CASSRTSGINEQFF. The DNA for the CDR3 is TGTGCCAGCAGTCGGACTAGCGGGATCAATGAGCAGTTCTTC.

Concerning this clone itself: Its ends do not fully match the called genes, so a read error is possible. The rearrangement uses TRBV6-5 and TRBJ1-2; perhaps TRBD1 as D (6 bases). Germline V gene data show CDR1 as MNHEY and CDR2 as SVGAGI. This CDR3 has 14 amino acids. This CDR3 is CASSDSGTSSGYTF. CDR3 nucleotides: TGTGCCAGCAGTGACTCAGGGACAAGTTCTGGCTACACCTTC.

The CDR3 loop is CATSANPGATSGPPDEQYF. As DNA, the CDR3 is TGTGCCACCAGTGCCAACCCCGGCGCCACTAGCGGACCCCCGGACGAGCAGTACTTC. The V and J genes are TRBV24-1 and TRBJ2-7, with 8 bases that match TRBD2. The germline gives CDR1 KGHDR, CDR2 SFDVKD. V gave up 5 bases and J gave up 5 bases; unmatched junction bases: 22. The CDR3 length is 19 residues.

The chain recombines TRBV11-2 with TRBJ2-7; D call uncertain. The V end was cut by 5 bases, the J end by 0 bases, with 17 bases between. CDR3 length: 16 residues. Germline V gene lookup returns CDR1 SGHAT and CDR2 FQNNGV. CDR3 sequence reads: CASSAGWPASSYEQYV. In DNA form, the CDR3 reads TGTGCCAGCAGCGCAGGCTGGCCGGCGAGCTCCTACGAGCAGTACGTC.

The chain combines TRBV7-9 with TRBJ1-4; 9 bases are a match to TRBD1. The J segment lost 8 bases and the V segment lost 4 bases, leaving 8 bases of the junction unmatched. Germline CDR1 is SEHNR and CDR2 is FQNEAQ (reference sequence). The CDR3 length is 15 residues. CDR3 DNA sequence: TGTGCCAGCAGCTACCACCGGGACAGGGACGAAAAACTGTTTTTT. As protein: CASSYHRDRDEKLFF.

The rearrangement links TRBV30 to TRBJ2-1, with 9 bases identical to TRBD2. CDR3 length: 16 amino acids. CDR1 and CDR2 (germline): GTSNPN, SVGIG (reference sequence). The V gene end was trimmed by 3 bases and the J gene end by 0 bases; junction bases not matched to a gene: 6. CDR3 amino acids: CAWREISGGSYNEQFF. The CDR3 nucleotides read TGTGCCTGGAGGGAAATTAGCGGGGGCTCCTACAATGAGCAGTTCTTC.

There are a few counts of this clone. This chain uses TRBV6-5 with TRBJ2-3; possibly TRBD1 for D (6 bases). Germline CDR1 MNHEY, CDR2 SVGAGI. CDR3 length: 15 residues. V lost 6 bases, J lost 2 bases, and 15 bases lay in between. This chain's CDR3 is CASSVRGRVTDTQYF. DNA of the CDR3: TGTGCCAGCAGCGTAAGGGGGAGAGTCACAGATACGCAGTATTTT.

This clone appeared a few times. The DNA for the CDR3 is TGCGCCAGCAGCCCAGTGACAGGTGAAGCTTTCTTT. Protein product: CASSPVTGEAFF. The chain recombines TRBV5-1 with TRBJ1-1; tentative D call: TRBD1 (6 bases). CDR1 and CDR2 (germline): SGHRS, YFSETQ. The CDR3 loop spans 12 amino acids. V was pared by 4 bases and J by 7 bases, with 11 bases between.

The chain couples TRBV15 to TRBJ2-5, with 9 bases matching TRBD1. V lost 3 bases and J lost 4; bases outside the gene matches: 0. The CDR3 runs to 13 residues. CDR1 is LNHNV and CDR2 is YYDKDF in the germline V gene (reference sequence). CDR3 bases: TGTGCCACCAGCAGGGGACAGGGAGAGACCCAGTACTTC. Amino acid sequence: CATSRGQGETQYF. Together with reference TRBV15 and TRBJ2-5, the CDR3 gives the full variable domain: DAMVIQNPRYQVTQFGKPVTLSCSQTLNHNVMYWYQQKSSQAPKLLFHYYDKDFNNEADTPDNFQSRRPNTSFCFLDIRSPGLGDTAMYLCATSRGQGETQYFGPGTRLLVL.

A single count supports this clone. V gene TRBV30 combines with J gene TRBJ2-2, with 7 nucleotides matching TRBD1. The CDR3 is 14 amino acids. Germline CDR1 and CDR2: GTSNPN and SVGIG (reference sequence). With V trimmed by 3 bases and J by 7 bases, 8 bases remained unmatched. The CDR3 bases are TGTGCCTGGAGCGGAACCCGGGACAGCGGGGAGCTGTTTTTT. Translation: CAWSGTRDSGELFF.

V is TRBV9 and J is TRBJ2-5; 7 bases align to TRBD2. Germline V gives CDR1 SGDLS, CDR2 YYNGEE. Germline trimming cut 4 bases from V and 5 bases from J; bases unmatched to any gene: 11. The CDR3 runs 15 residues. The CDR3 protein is CASSLGRAGRETQYF. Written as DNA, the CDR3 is TGTGCCAGCAGCCTTGGACGAGCGGGAAGGGAGACCCAGTACTTC.

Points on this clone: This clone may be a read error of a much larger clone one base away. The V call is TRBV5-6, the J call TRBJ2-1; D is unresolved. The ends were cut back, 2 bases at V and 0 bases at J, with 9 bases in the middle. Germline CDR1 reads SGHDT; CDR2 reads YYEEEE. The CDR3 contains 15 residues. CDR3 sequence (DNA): TGTGCCAGCAGCTTAGAGGTTAGCTCCTACAATGAGCAGTTCTTC. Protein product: CASSLEVSSYNEQFF.

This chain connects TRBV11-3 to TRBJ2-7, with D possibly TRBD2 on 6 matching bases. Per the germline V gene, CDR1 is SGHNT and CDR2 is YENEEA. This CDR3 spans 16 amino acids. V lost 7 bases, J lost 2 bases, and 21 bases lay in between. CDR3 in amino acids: CASTPFLEGVTYEQYF. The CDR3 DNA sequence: TGTGCCAGCACCCCCTTTTTGGAGGGTGTAACCTACGAGCAGTACTTC. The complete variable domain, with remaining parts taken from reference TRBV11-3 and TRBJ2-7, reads EAGVVQSPRYKIIEKKQPVAFWCNPISGHNTLYWYLQNLGQGPELLIRYENEEAVDDSQLPKDRFSAERLKGVDSTLKIQPAELGDSAVYLCASTPFLEGVTYEQYFGPGTRLTVT.

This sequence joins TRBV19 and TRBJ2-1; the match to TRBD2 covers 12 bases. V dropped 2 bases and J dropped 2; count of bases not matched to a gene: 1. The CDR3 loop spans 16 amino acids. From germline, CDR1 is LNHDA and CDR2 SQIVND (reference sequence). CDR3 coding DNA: TGTGCCAGTAGTATATGGACTAGCGGGACCTACAATGAGCAGTTCTTC. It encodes CASSIWTSGTYNEQFF.

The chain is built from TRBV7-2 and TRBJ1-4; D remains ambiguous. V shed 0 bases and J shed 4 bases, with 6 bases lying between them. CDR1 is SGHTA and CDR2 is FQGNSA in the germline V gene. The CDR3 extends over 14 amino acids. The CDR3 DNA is TGTGCCAGCAGCTTAGCGGCCGTTAATGAAAAACTGTTTTTT. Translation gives CASSLAAVNEKLFF.

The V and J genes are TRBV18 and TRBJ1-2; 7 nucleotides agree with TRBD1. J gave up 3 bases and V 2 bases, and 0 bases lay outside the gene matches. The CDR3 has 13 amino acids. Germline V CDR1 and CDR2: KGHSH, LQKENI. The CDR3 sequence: CASSPTGDYGYTF. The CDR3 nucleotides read TGTGCCAGCTCACCAACAGGGGACTATGGCTACACCTTC.

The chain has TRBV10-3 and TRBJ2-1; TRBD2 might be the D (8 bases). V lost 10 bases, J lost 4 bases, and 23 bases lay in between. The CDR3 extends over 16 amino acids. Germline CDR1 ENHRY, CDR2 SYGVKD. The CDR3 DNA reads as TGTGCCACAGGGGGTTTTAGCGGGATTTCTTACAATGAGCAGTTCTTC. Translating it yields CATGGFSGISYNEQFF.

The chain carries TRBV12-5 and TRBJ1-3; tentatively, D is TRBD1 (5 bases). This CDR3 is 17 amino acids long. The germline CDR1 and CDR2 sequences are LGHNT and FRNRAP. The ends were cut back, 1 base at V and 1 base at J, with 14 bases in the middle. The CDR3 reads CASGLGSSGSSGNTIYF. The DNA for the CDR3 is TGTGCTAGTGGTTTGGGCAGCTCAGGGTCGTCTGGAAACACCATATATTTT.

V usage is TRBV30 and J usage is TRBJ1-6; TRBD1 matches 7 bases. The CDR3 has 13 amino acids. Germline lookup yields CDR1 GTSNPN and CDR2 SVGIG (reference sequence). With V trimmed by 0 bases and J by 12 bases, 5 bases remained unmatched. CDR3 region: CAWSVQTGLPLHF. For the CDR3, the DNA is TGTGCCTGGAGTGTTCAGACAGGGTTACCCCTCCACTTT.